Listed below are T cell receptor beta chains from one sample, sequenced in a study of shared clonotypes between healthy human individuals. Sequencing was performed with immunoSEQ multiplex PCR; in TCRdb, only in-frame clones are kept and a portion is missing. The repertoire consists of hundreds of thousands of clones, with around 78% occurring once and the leading ten covering around 12%. The sample comprised PBMCs. The receptor source for this set is a woman aged 40 to 50 in good health. Some clones in this sample may be carry-over from other donors' samples. The CDR3 runs from the conserved cysteine through the conserved F or W. A D gene is named only where the DNA matches it firmly. Where a row states a size, it is once, few, many or the class of an expanded clone; other rows omit it.

clone_size d_call j_call v_call cdr3_aa cdr3_nt
NA TRBD1 TRBJ1-5 TRBV18 CASSPPEGGGQPQHF TGTGCCAGCTCACCACCTGAAGGGGGCGGACAGCCCCAGCATTTT
NA NA TRBJ2-5 TRBV4-3 CASSQVRGSGQETQYF TGCGCCAGCAGCCAAGTTCGAGGTAGCGGTCAAGAGACCCAGTACTTC
NA NA TRBJ2-2 TRBV27 CASSLGQPYYTGELFF TGTGCCAGCAGTTTGGGCCAGCCCTATTACACCGGGGAGCTGTTTTTT
NA NA TRBJ2-2 TRBV6-1 CASRGRTSWELFF TGTGCCAGCAGGGGACGCACAAGTTGGGAGCTGTTTTTT
NA NA TRBJ1-2 TRBV5-3 CARSLPGPYGYTF TGTGCCAGAAGCTTGCCAGGACCCTATGGCTACACCTTC
NA TRBD2 TRBJ2-3 TRBV6-5 CASSYSGSSTDTQYF TGTGCCAGCAGTTACAGCGGGAGCTCTACAGATACGCAGTATTTT
NA NA TRBJ2-1 TRBV28 CASSLPSRGEQFF TGTGCCAGCAGTTTACCCTCCCGGGGTGAGCAGTTCTTC
NA NA TRBJ1-1 TRBV2 CASRADLTEAFF TGTGCCAGCAGGGCGGACCTCACTGAAGCTTTCTTT
NA TRBD2 TRBJ2-3 TRBV7-3 CASSIGTSGDTRTDTQYF TGTGCCAGCAGCATCGGGACTAGCGGAGACACCCGCACAGATACGCAGTATTTT
NA NA TRBJ2-2 TRBV28 CASSLFWGAGHAGELFF TGTGCCAGCAGTTTATTTTGGGGTGCGGGCCACGCCGGGGAGCTGTTTTTT
NA TRBD2 TRBJ2-5 TRBV28 CASSLSGRAETQYF TGTGCCAGCAGTTTGAGCGGGAGGGCGGAGACCCAGTACTTC
once TRBD1 TRBJ1-2 TRBV7-9 CASSSPGQGFGYTF TGTGCCAGCAGCTCTCCGGGACAGGGATTCGGCTACACCTTC
NA NA TRBJ2-2 TRBV27 CASSSSNTGELFF TGTGCCAGCAGTTCCTCTAACACCGGGGAGCTGTTTTTT
NA NA TRBJ2-1 TRBV7-7 CASSLGERDEQFF TGTGCTAGCAGCTTAGGGGAGAGAGATGAGCAGTTCTTC
NA TRBD2 TRBJ2-5 TRBV15 CATSPLPRGGQETQYF TGTGCCACCAGCCCCCTTCCGAGGGGAGGGCAAGAGACCCAGTACTTC
NA TRBD1 TRBJ1-5 TRBV19 CASRGTGGDGPQHF TGTGCCAGTAGAGGGACAGGGGGCGATGGGCCCCAGCATTTT
many NA TRBJ1-2 TRBV6-1 CASSELTAKGYTF TGTGCCAGCAGTGAATTGACGGCTAAGGGCTACACCTTC
NA TRBD2 TRBJ2-3 TRBV9 CASSVGTGGSSDTQYF TGTGCCAGCAGCGTAGGTACGGGAGGGTCGTCAGATACGCAGTATTTT
NA TRBD1 TRBJ1-4 TRBV30 CAWGTGKDNEKLFF TGTGCCTGGGGGACAGGGAAGGACAATGAAAAACTGTTTTTT
NA NA TRBJ2-3 TRBV30 CAWSAGLTDTQYF TGTGCCTGGAGTGCGGGGCTCACAGATACGCAGTATTTT
NA TRBD2 TRBJ2-1 TRBV14 CASSQGSGTSYNEQFF TGTGCCAGCAGCCAAGGGTCTGGGACTAGCTACAATGAGCAGTTCTTC
NA NA TRBJ1-2 TRBV7-2 CASSLATGSGYGYTF TGTGCCAGCAGCTTAGCGACAGGCTCCGGCTATGGCTACACCTTC
NA TRBD2 TRBJ2-7 TRBV7-3 CASSLTGTSGRNYEQYF TGTGCCAGCAGCTTAACCGGGACTAGCGGGAGAAACTACGAGCAGTACTTC
NA NA TRBJ2-1 TRBV5-4 CASSLQGHWEQFF TGTGCCAGCAGCTTGCAAGGGCACTGGGAGCAGTTCTTC
NA NA TRBJ2-1 TRBV20-1 CGASSYNEQFF TGCGGCGCGAGCTCCTACAATGAGCAGTTCTTC
NA NA TRBJ1-1 TRBV4-1 CASSRLHGNTEAFF TGCGCCAGCAGCCGACTACACGGGAACACTGAAGCTTTCTTT
few TRBD1 TRBJ1-2 TRBV5-4 CASSSGQGAHGYTF TGTGCCAGCAGCTCTGGACAGGGGGCTCATGGCTACACCTTC
many NA TRBJ1-1 TRBV6-1 CASSAGRAEAFF TGTGCCAGCAGTGCGGGCAGGGCTGAAGCTTTCTTT
NA TRBD2 TRBJ2-1 TRBV4-3 CASSQETSGREQFF TGCGCCAGCAGCCAAGAAACTAGCGGGAGGGAGCAGTTCTTC
NA TRBD2 TRBJ2-7 TRBV10-3 CAITEGLAGEREQYF TGTGCCATCACCGAAGGACTAGCGGGAGAAAGGGAGCAGTACTTC
NA TRBD2 TRBJ2-5 TRBV5-4 CASSLGTSGGEETQYF TGTGCCAGCAGCTTAGGGACTAGCGGAGGGGAAGAGACCCAGTACTTC
NA NA TRBJ2-5 TRBV5-4 CASSGPGVQETQYF TGTGCCAGCAGCGGGCCGGGAGTTCAGGAGACCCAGTACTTC
once NA TRBJ2-5 TRBV5-4 CASSSISRETQYF TGTGCCAGCAGCTCGATATCTCGGGAGACCCAGTACTTC
NA TRBD2 TRBJ2-7 TRBV27 CASSALAGGPVHEQYF TGTGCCAGCAGTGCGCTAGCGGGAGGGCCAGTCCACGAGCAGTACTTC
NA TRBD1 TRBJ2-7 TRBV5-1 CAGSLDRGTSEQYF TGCGCCGGCAGCTTGGACAGGGGAACGAGCGAGCAGTACTTC
NA TRBD1 TRBJ2-1 TRBV11-2 CASSLEGDRDIQQFF TGTGCCAGCAGCTTAGAGGGGGACAGGGATATTCAGCAGTTCTTC
NA NA TRBJ1-4 TRBV30 CAWSVAPGTPSF NA
NA NA TRBJ1-2 TRBV28 CAGSLRLYGYTF TGCGCCGGCAGTTTAAGGCTCTATGGCTACACCTTC
NA NA TRBJ2-6 TRBV5-4 CASSLGSSSGANVLTF TGTGCCAGCAGCTTGGGGTCGAGCTCTGGGGCCAACGTCCTGACTTTC